This T cell receptor beta chain was sequenced for a study of shared clonotypes between healthy human individuals. CDR1 and CDR2 (germline): SEHNR, FQNEAQ (reference sequence). Trimming left V 6 bases short and J 8 bases short, with 22 bases between. The CDR3 extends over 15 amino acids. Produced via immunoSEQ multiplex PCR; TCRdb's table is partial and in-frame only. The profile shows approximately 2,000,000 clones, 85% to 95% of them singletons. The specimen was naive CD4+ T cells from PBMCs. Specified subset: CD45RA+ positively selected. J is TRBJ1-2 and V is TRBV7-9; weak D call: TRBD1 (6 bases). The receptor comes from a young man in good health. Some clones in this sample may be carry-over from other donors' samples. CDR3 residues: CASSPTGAEFWGYTF. CDR3 DNA sequence: TGTGCCAGCAGTCCCACGGGGGCAGAGTTTTGGGGCTACACCTTC.